What follows are 28 T cell receptor beta chains derived from one specimen sequenced in a study of T cells expressing NK-cell markers (dated by TCRdb to the early 2020s). The library was built by means of 5' RACE. For sequencing, an Illumina HiSeq 2000 was employed. TCRdb reprocessed the reads, so every CDR3 protein sequence counts as one entry and DNA is not shown. This sample's table lists hundreds of thousands of distinct CDR3 sequences. The ten biggest clones cover roughly 8% of the sample. Input material: blood T cells: a sorted CD56 or NKG2C T cell subset, CD4+ or CD8+ T cells, or bulk PBMC T cells (not recorded which). These receptors were collected from a woman between 18 and 75 years old in good health.

The J gene is TRBJ1-2, the V gene TRBV20-1; TCRdb reports TRBD1, a call that lacks DNA to check it against. This CDR3 has 15 residues. Germline V gene sequence: CDR1 DFQATT, CDR2 SNEGSKA (reference sequence). This chain's CDR3 is CSAQTGGSSNYGYTF.

This chain uses TRBV3-1 with TRBJ2-7. This CDR3 spans 13 amino acids. Germline assignment: CDR1 LGHDT and CDR2 YNNKEL (reference sequence). Here the CDR3 reads CASSLQGPYEQYF.

The V and J genes are TRBV20-1 and TRBJ1-2; TCRdb reports TRBD1, a call that lacks DNA to check it against. The CDR3 runs 17 residues. Germline V gives CDR1 DFQATT, CDR2 SNEGSKA (reference sequence). The CDR3 sequence is CSASSPPGQGANYGYTF.

V gene TRBV4-3 combines with J gene TRBJ1-3; TCRdb designates TRBD1, a call that cannot be tested without DNA. Germline-derived CDR1 and CDR2 are LGHNA and YSLEER. This CDR3 has 14 amino acids. The CDR3: CASSQGTSGNTIYF.

The V call is TRBV5-4, the J call TRBJ2-3; with no DNA, the TCRdb D assignment of TRBD2 cannot be verified. The CDR3 is 13 amino acids. Looked up from germline, CDR1 is SGHNT and CDR2 is YYREEE (reference sequence). CDR3 region: CASRTSWEDTQYF.

The chain couples TRBV7-2 to TRBJ2-1; TCRdb outputs TRBD2, but without DNA this stays unchecked. Germline loops: CDR1 SGHTA, CDR2 FQGNSA. The CDR3 is 15 residues long. This chain's CDR3 is CASRLVAGSYNEQFF.

The V and J genes are TRBV21-1 and TRBJ2-2; the TRBD1 assignment by TCRdb is unverifiable without DNA. TRBV21-1 is a pseudogene. There are 17 residues in the CDR3. CDR3 loop: CASSKGFGGAYTGELFF.

This chain uses TRBV5-1 with TRBJ1-4; TCRdb calls TRBD1, which cannot be checked without DNA. The CDR3 sequence is 13 residues long. Germline lookup yields CDR1 SGHRS and CDR2 YFSETQ. The CDR3 region is CASSLTGNEKLFF.

The rearrangement uses TRBV5-6 and TRBJ1-2; no DNA is available, so the TRBD1 call from TCRdb remains unchecked. Germline V CDR1 and CDR2: SGHDT, YYEEEE. The CDR3 covers 17 residues. The CDR3: CASSLPGQGVSAYGYTF. Together with reference TRBV5-6 and TRBJ1-2, the CDR3 gives the full variable domain: DAGVTQSPTHLIKTRGQQVTLRCSPKSGHDTVSWYQQALGQGPQFIFQYYEEEERQRGNFPDRFSGHQFPNYSSELNVNALLLGDSALYLCASSLPGQGVSAYGYTFGSGTRLTVV.

The chain recombines TRBV14 with TRBJ2-3; TCRdb outputs TRBD1, but without DNA this stays unchecked. The CDR3 runs to 15 residues. Per germline, CDR1 SGHDN and CDR2 FVKESK. This chain's CDR3 is CASSGRDRFTDTQYF.

V usage is TRBV5-1 and J usage is TRBJ2-5; TCRdb selects TRBD1, and the lack of DNA leaves this call unchecked. The CDR3 spans 16 residues. Per the germline V gene, CDR1 is SGHRS and CDR2 is YFSETQ. CDR3 region: CASSSLQGQGQETQYF.

V usage is TRBV29-1 and J usage is TRBJ2-7; TCRdb gives TRBD2 as the D gene, but with no DNA this cannot be confirmed. The CDR3 length is 15 residues. Germline values: CDR1 SQVTM, CDR2 ANQGSEA. The CDR3 is CSATGSGRPRGEQYF.

The V and J genes are TRBV7-2 and TRBJ1-1; TCRdb's D call of TRBD1 is untestable without DNA. Germline V lookup: CDR1 SGHTA, CDR2 FQGNSA. The CDR3 has 13 residues. This CDR3 is CASSRGPGREAFF.

The rearrangement links TRBV6-5 to TRBJ2-5; absent DNA, TCRdb's TRBD1 call cannot be checked. The CDR3 length is 15 residues. Germline values: CDR1 MNHEY, CDR2 SVGAGI. The CDR3 loop is CASSYETGIQSTQYF.

The chain joins TRBV5-1 to TRBJ2-7; with no DNA, the TCRdb D assignment of TRBD1 cannot be verified. The CDR3 sequence is 16 residues long. Germline CDR1 and CDR2: SGHRS and YFSETQ. This CDR3 reads CASSLSFRENAYEQYF.

The J gene is TRBJ1-2, the V gene TRBV7-9; absent DNA, TCRdb's TRBD1 call cannot be checked. Germline values: CDR1 SEHNR, CDR2 FQNEAQ (reference sequence). The CDR3 sequence is 15 residues long. CDR3: CASSYQGGANYGYTF. Using reference TRBV7-9 and TRBJ1-2 for the parts outside the CDR3, the full variable domain is DTGVSQNPRHKITKRGQNVTFRCDPISEHNRLYWYRQTLGQGPEFLTYFQNEAQLEKSRLLSDRFSAERPKGSFSTLEIQRTEQGDSAMYLCASSYQGGANYGYTFGSGTRLTVV.

The chain joins TRBV29-1 to TRBJ2-2; TCRdb lists TRBD1, though no DNA is available to test this call. This CDR3 spans 14 amino acids. The germline V gene has CDR1 SQVTM and CDR2 ANQGSEA. The chain's CDR3 is CSVEDPQGAGELFF.

J is TRBJ2-1 and V is TRBV29-1; TCRdb's D call, TRBD1, is unchecked because there is no DNA. Germline loops: CDR1 SQVTM, CDR2 ANQGSEA. This CDR3 contains 12 residues. The CDR3 reads CTTPAGLGEQFF.

The rearrangement uses TRBV7-6 and TRBJ2-2; without DNA, the TCRdb call of TRBD1 cannot be checked. CDR1 and CDR2 (germline): SGHVS, FNYEAQ. The CDR3 contains 19 residues. CDR3 amino acids: CASSPRQGGPYIDTGELFF.

The V call is TRBV7-2, the J call TRBJ1-2. Germline CDR1 is SGHTA and CDR2 is FQGNSA. CDR3 length: 14 amino acids. The CDR3 is CASSLEVQGGGYTF. The variable domain in full, with the rest retrieved from reference TRBV7-2 and TRBJ1-2, is GAGVSQSPSNKVTEKGKDVELRCDPISGHTALYWYRQSLGQGLEFLIYFQGNSAPDKSGLPSDRFSAERTGGSVSTLTIQRTQQEDSAVYLCASSLEVQGGGYTFGSGTRLTVV.

The chain uses TRBV4-2 and TRBJ2-1. From germline, CDR1 is LGHNA and CDR2 YNFKEQ. CDR3 size: 12 residues. CDR3 amino acids: CASSPTLYEQFF.

The chain couples TRBV6-2 or TRBV6-3 to TRBJ1-2; the D gene TCRdb calls, TRBD1, cannot be checked with no DNA. CDR1 and CDR2 (germline): MNHEY, SVGEGT. CDR3 size: 14 residues. CDR3 loop: CASSHRPRGDGYTF.

The chain carries TRBV5-1 and TRBJ2-2. Germline assignment: CDR1 SGHRS and CDR2 YFSETQ. This CDR3 spans 13 amino acids. CDR3 region: CASSDQATGELFF.

This chain connects TRBV18 to TRBJ2-5. This CDR3 is 13 amino acids long. The germline gives CDR1 KGHSH, CDR2 LQKENI. Here the CDR3 reads CASSPVEVETQYF. Using reference TRBV18 and TRBJ2-5 for the parts outside the CDR3, the full variable domain is NAGVMQNPRHLVRRRGQEARLRCSPMKGHSHVYWYRQLPEEGLKFMVYLQKENIIDESGMPKERFSAEFPKEGPSILRIQQVVRGDSAAYFCASSPVEVETQYFGPGTRLLVL.

The gene calls are TRBV24-1 and TRBJ2-3. Germline CDR1 reads KGHDR; CDR2 reads SFDVKD. This CDR3 contains 13 residues. CDR3 region: CATRDDLDDTQYF.

V is TRBV5-1 and J is TRBJ2-7. Germline V gene data show CDR1 as SGHRS and CDR2 as YFSETQ. The CDR3 extends over 14 amino acids. This chain's CDR3 is CASSSGPSSYEQYF.

The gene calls are TRBV5-6 and TRBJ1-2. The CDR3 contains 18 residues. The germline gives CDR1 SGHDT, CDR2 YYEEEE. CDR3: CASSFSEVAATINYGYTF.

This rearrangement joins TRBV7-2 to TRBJ1-1; TCRdb reports TRBD1, a call that lacks DNA to check it against. The length of the CDR3 is 15 residues. Germline loops: CDR1 SGHTA, CDR2 FQGNSA. CDR3 loop: CASSLVFTGGTEAFF.